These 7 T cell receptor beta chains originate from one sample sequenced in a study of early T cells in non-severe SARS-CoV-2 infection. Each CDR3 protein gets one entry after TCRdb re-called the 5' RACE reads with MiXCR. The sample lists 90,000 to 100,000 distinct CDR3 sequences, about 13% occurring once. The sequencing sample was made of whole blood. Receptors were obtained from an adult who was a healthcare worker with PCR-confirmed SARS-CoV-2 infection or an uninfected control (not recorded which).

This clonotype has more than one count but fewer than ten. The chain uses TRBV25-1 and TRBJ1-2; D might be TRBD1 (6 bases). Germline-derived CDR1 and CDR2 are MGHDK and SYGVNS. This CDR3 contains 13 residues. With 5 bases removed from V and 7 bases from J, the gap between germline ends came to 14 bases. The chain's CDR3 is CASSPTGIGGYTF. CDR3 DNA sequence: TGTGCCAGCAGTCCCACAGGGATTGGTGGCTACACCTTC.

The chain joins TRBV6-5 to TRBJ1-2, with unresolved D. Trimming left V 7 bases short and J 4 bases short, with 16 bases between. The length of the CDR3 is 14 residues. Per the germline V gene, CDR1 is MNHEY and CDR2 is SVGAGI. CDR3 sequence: CASTLNRNGYGYTF. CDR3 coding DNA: TGTGCCAGCACCCTGAATAGGAATGGCTATGGCTACACCTTC.

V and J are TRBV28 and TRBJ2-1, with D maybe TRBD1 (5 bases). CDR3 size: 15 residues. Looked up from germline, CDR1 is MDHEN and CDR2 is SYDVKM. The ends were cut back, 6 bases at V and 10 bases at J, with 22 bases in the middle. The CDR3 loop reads CASSRWGSLGGEQFF. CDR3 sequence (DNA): TGTGCCAGCAGCCGGTGGGGCTCCCTCGGTGGGGAGCAGTTCTTC.

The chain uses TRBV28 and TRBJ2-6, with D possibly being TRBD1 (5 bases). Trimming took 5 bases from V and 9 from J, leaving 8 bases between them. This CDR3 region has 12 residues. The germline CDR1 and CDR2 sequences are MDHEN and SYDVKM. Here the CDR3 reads CASSQGVNVLTF. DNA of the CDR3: TGTGCCAGCAGTCAGGGTGTCAACGTCCTGACTTTC.

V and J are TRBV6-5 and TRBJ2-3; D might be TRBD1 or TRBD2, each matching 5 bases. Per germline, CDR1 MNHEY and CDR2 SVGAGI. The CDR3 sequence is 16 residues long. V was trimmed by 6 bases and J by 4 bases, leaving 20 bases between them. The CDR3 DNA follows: TGTGCCAGCAGCACCAGGGACGGCGAGTTATCAGATACGCAGTATTTT. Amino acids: CASSTRDGELSDTQYF.

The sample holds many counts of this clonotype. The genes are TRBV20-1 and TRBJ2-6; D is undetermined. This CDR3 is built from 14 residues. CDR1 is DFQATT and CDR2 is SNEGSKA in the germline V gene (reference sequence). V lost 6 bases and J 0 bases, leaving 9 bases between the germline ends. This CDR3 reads CSAHQRSGANVLTF. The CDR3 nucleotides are TGCAGTGCCCACCAACGCTCTGGGGCCAACGTCCTGACTTTC.

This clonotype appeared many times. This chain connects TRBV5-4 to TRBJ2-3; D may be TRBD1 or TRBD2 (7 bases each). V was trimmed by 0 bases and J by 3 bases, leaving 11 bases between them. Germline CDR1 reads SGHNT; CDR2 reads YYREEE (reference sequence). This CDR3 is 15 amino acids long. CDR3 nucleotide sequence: TGTGCCAGCAGCTTGGTGCAGGGGGGGACAGATACGCAGTATTTT. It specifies CASSLVQGGTDTQYF.